These 4 T cell receptor beta chains share one sample of origin, sequenced in a study of cytomegalovirus exposure and HLA in healthy donors. The PCR used 60 Vbeta and 13 Jbeta primers. The repertoire was sequenced with immunoSEQ multiplex PCR; TCRdb's copy has only in-frame clones and lacks some. The repertoire shows about 88,000 clones; the top ten hold 4.5% to 6.5%. The sample comprised PBMCs. These receptors were taken from a girl aged 5 to 17 in good health and CMV-seropositive.

The chain carries TRBV5-1 and TRBJ1-1; a possible D gene is TRBD1 (5 bases). Germline V gene data show CDR1 as SGHRS and CDR2 as YFSETQ. The CDR3 spans 17 residues. V lost 2 bases and J 7 bases, leaving 24 bases between the germline ends. Here the CDR3 DNA reads TGCGCCAGCAGCTTCATCAGGGCCGCGGCGGGGTTGGGTGAAGCTTTCTTT. Translated: CASSFIRAAAGLGEAFF.

As regards this clone: In the same sample, other DNA sequences code for this CDR3. The chain has TRBV4-3 and TRBJ2-1, with 10 positions matching TRBD2. V was pared by 1 base and J by 4 bases, with 1 base of the junction left unmatched. CDR3 length equals 15 residues. Germline V gene sequence: CDR1 LGHNA, CDR2 YSLEER. The CDR3 DNA reads as TGCGCCAGCAGCCAAGGGACTAGCGGTTACAATGAGCAGTTCTTC. It translates to CASSQGTSGYNEQFF.

The chain is built from TRBV9 and TRBJ2-3; TRBD1 agrees at 10 bases. The germline CDR1 and CDR2 sequences are SGDLS and YYNGEE. Trimming at V came to 3 bases and at J to 5 bases, leaving 6 bases not matched to a gene. The CDR3 is 15 residues long. CDR3 nucleotide sequence: TGTGCCAGCAGCGGGAGACAGGGGGCAGGAGATACGCAGTATTTT. Translated, it gives CASSGRQGAGDTQYF. The full variable domain, its missing parts supplied by reference TRBV9 and TRBJ2-3, is DSGVTQTPKHLITATGQRVTLRCSPRSGDLSVYWYQQSLDQGLQFLIQYYNGEERAKGNILERFSAQQFPDLHSELNLSSLELGDSALYFCASSGRQGAGDTQYFGPGTRLTVL.

The chain combines TRBV6-1 with TRBJ2-7; D not certain. Germline V gene sequence: CDR1 MNHNS, CDR2 SASEGT. V gave up 1 base and J gave up 5 bases, with 6 bases separating them. This CDR3 contains 12 residues. The CDR3 protein is CASSEGGHEQYF. CDR3 nucleotide sequence: TGTGCCAGCAGTGAAGGAGGCCACGAGCAGTACTTC.